This T cell receptor beta chain appears in the sequencing data of a study of T cell changes during pregnancy in multiple sclerosis. Here immunoSEQ multiplex PCR was the method, and the copy in TCRdb shows in-frame clones only, minus some. This table has roughly 110,000 clones, less than 95% appearing once. Germline trimming cut 6 bases from V and 1 base from J; bases unmatched to any gene: 6. Looked up from germline, CDR1 is LNHDA and CDR2 is SQIVND (reference sequence). The CDR3 consists of 15 residues. The origin of this receptor is a female donor with multiple sclerosis, enrolled in a pregnancy study. The chain links TRBV19 to TRBJ1-5, with 7 bases aligning to TRBD1. The sequenced sample was peripheral blood, obtained after pregnancy. The CDR3 nucleotides read TGTGCCAGTAGACCATCGACAGGGAGCAATCAGCCCCAGCATTTT. It yields the protein CASRPSTGSNQPQHF.